The T cell receptor beta chain under discussion was sequenced for a study of blood T cells in healthy people across ages. The germline V gene has CDR1 MNHEY and CDR2 SVGEGT. V was pared by 4 bases and J by 6 bases, with 13 bases between. This CDR3 region has 14 residues. Drawn from each donor were approximately 10 milliliters of peripheral blood. Sample-barcoded 5' priming and a J-beta primer mix drove a second PCR of about 6 to 12 cycles. TCRdb used MiXCR to reprocess the 5' RACE reads, holding one entry per CDR3 protein. Among about 1.4 million distinct CDR3 sequences listed, 59% were seen once. Whole-study findings and limits: Considered underestimates were the diversity estimates obtained from one million T cells. Per million T cells, TCR beta diversity dropped about linearly as age rose.

This clonotype was seen a handful of times. The antigen is not known. The gene calls are TRBV6-2 or TRBV6-3 and TRBJ2-1; tentative D call: TRBD1 (5 bases). The source of this sequence is a young man in good health. Sequenced: blood. The CDR3 spells CASSSNRMGNEQFF. The CDR3 DNA reads as TGTGCCAGCAGTTCTAACAGGATGGGCAATGAGCAGTTCTTC.